This T cell receptor (beta chain) was obtained from a study of patients and donors after allogeneic stem cell transplantation. This clonotype occurred many times. TCRdb processed the RT-PCR reads anew with MiXCR; each CDR3 protein has one entry. The sample has tens of thousands of distinct CDR3 sequences; roughly 4.9% are singletons. Trimming took 3 bases from V and 5 from J, leaving 23 bases between them. Germline V lookup: CDR1 MDHEN, CDR2 SYDVKM. This CDR3 is built from 17 residues. The chain carries TRBV28 and TRBJ2-7; a weak D match, TRBD2 (6 bases). Sequenced: blood, either unsorted or a sorted T cell fraction (not recorded which). The source of this sequence is a human donor who was either an allogeneic HSCT recipient or a stem cell or donor lymphocyte infusion donor (not recorded which). It is not recorded whose cells these are; they may come from a transplant donor. The DNA of the CDR3 is TGTGCCAGCAGTTTCTTAGATTTTCGCGCGGGATCCCACGAGCAGTACTTC. The encoded protein is CASSFLDFRAGSHEQYF.